This T cell receptor beta chain was documented in a study of shared clonotypes between healthy human individuals (dated by TCRdb to the early 2020s). As for the study more broadly: A few men and a couple of women, aged 18 to 49 years, made up the cohort. For each donor, CD4 naive and CD4 memory were each run on three plates, CD8 naive on two plates, and CD8 memory on one plate. The study deeply sequenced blood TCR repertoires of about five healthy adults to estimate repertoire size and the extent of clonotype sharing between individuals. Libraries were prepared and TCR repertoires were sequenced by different laboratories using diverse techniques, in order to increase sequencing depth and limit assay-specific biases. Per donor, leukapheresis produced somewhere between about 0.9 and 10 billion PBMCs.

Healthy HIV-negative adults with no recently reported acute infections or vaccinations were included as donors. Every donor was a Caucasian adult living in Nashville, Tennessee, USA. CD4+ T cells were enriched by magnetic negative selection; naive cells were then positively selected on CD45RA, and the negative fraction formed the memory subset. Blood was obtained by leukapheresis, after which PBMCs were separated by Ficoll-Histopaque density gradient centrifugation and cryopreserved in liquid nitrogen vapor phase. Analytical flow cytometry was used to check the purity and quantity of every magnetically sorted T cell population. From each sorted fraction, genomic DNA was isolated and quantified by UV absorbance on a Nanodrop 2000c. There are 12 amino acids in the CDR3, from cysteine to phenylalanine inclusive. The CDR3 DNA has 36 bases and is translated from base 1. CDR1 is given as SGHKS and CDR2 as YYEKEE, both from the germline V gene (reference sequence).

The full study reports these points: Incomplete sequencing was indicated by rarefaction of sorted-subset datasets, despite the large sequencing depth. Based on pairwise subsampling, the degree of clonotype sharing among donors was expected to be affected by sequencing depth. Because the study included a small number of donors, the genetic and exposure-history diversity represented was limited. Sharing across a few donors was observed for about 5% of naive CD4, over 3% of naive CD8, about 2.3% of memory CD4, and around 0.44% of memory CD8 clonotypes. Compared with non-shared clonotypes, the clonotypes found in all four sorted-subset donors had higher generation probabilities. Naive subsets generally had larger estimated clonotype richness than memory subsets did. Sampling was restricted to blood, and TCR repertoires in tissue are likely to differ from TCR repertoires in blood.

TCR CDR3 regions were amplified from genomic DNA by multiplex PCR using the deep immunoSEQ assay. For each cell subset, the extracted genomic DNA was distributed evenly across all wells of several immunoSEQ 96-well plates, and each plate served as one replicate. For sorted subsets, approximately 190 ng of genomic DNA, equivalent to 25,000 to 30,000 T cell genomes, went into each replicate PCR. The purified libraries were quantified using a Qubit 3.0 fluorometer, sized with a Bioanalyzer 2100, and then quantified again using the KAPA Library Quantification kit. Each immunoSEQ 96-well plate was sequenced on its own single-read 150-cycle Illumina NextSeq 550 flow cell. As for the original processing: Because the immunoSEQ output included only junctional sequences and no quality scores, the filtering could not be the same as the filtering used for full-length reads. Sequences were annotated with PyIR, a Python wrapper for IgBLAST v1.9, and V/J genes and CDR3 were assigned using IMGT germline references. Any read was removed if the V/J assignment was weak (E-value above 1e-6), the CDR3 was missing, or the read contained stop codons, out-of-frame junctions, or ambiguous translated residues. A V3J clonotype was defined by an identical inferred V gene, J gene, and CDR3 amino acid sequence. Percentage overlap between repertoires was calculated by dividing the number of shared unique clonotypes by the size of the smaller repertoire. RTK rarefaction, the Chao1 estimator, and Recon v2.1 estimates of unobserved clonotypes were used to assess repertoire richness. Generation probabilities for all TCRbeta clonotypes obtained by the gDNA method from a handful of donors were computed using OLGA. Here the immuneACCESS table is served through TCRdb, limited to in-frame sequences with V and J called. Missing clones are a known gap in these copies; in checked studies unresolved V genes cover under half, and the rest lacks a known reason. That table is the source of V, J and clone size, and D and trimming were worked out from the DNA. The sample table shows 2.3 million or so clones, and roughly 93% are seen once. The ten largest clones capture about 0.39% of the sample.

Notes on this clone: Its antigen has not been determined. An end of the junction differs from the germline gene, which may be a read error.

The V and J segments used are TRBV5-5 and TRBJ1-2, with TRBD1 as a weak D call on 5 bases. The source of this sequence is a man aged 18 to 29 in good health. Some clones in this sample may be carry-over from other donors' samples. The sequenced sample was naive CD4+ T cells from PBMCs. Reading the label with the study, this specimen's cell subset or site is: CD45RA+ positively selected. CDR3 loop: CASSLAGSQGVF. At the DNA level, the sequence is TGTGCCAGCAGCTTGGCAGGGAGTCAAGGTGTCTTC.